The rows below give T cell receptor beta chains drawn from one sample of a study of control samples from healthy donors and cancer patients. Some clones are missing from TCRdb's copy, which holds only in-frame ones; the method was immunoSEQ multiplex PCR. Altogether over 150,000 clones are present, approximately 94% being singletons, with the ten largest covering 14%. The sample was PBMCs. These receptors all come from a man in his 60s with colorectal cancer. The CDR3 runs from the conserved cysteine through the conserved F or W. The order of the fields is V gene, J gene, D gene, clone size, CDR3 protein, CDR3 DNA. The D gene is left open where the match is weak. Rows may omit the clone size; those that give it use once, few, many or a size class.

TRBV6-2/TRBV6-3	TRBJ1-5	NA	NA	CASSPSRGEVNQPQHF	TGTGCCAGCAGTCCGAGCCGAGGGGAAGTTAATCAGCCCCAGCATTTT
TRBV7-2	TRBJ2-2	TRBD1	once	CASSRAGTGYTGELFF	TGTGCCAGCAGCAGAGCCGGGACAGGGTACACCGGGGAGCTGTTTTTT
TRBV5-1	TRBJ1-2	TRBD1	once	CASSEGQGAAGTLSF	TGCGCCAGCAGCGAAGGACAGGGGGCGGCTGGTACTTTGTCATTC
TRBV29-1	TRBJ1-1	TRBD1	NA	CSVEDRGKYTEAFF	TGCAGCGTTGAAGACAGGGGGAAGTACACTGAAGCTTTCTTT
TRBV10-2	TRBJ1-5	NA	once	CASSEMGYQPQHF	TGCGCCAGCAGTGAGATGGGCTATCAGCCCCAGCATTTT
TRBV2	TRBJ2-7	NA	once	CASSEEAISSYEQYF	TGTGCCAGCAGTGAGGAGGCGATAAGCTCCTACGAGCAGTACTTC
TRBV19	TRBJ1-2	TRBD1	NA	CASSIFEGADGYTF	TGTGCCAGTAGTATTTTCGAGGGGGCAGATGGCTACACCTTC
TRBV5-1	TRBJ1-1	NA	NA	CASSLDRSKAFF	TGCGCCAGCAGCTTGGACAGGTCCAAAGCTTTCTTT
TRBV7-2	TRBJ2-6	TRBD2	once	CASSFLAGSSGANVLTF	TGTGCCAGCAGCTTTCTAGCGGGATCCTCTGGGGCCAACGTCCTGACTTTC
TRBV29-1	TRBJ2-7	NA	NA	CSVDLGSYEQYF	TGCAGCGTTGATCTGGGTTCCTACGAGCAGTACTTC
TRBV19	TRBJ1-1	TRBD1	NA	CASSHGTGGTEAFF	TGTGCCAGTAGCCATGGGACAGGGGGGACTGAAGCTTTCTTT
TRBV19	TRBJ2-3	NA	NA	CASSIVAAGTDTQYF	TGTGCCAGTAGTATTGTCGCCGCAGGCACAGATACGCAGTATTTT
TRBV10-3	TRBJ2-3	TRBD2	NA	CAITTTSGGLPGDTQYF	TGTGCCATCACCACGACTAGCGGGGGGTTACCGGGAGATACGCAGTATTTT
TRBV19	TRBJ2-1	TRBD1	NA	CASSIGQGGYNEQFF	TGTGCCAGTAGTATCGGACAGGGGGGCTACAATGAGCAGTTCTTC
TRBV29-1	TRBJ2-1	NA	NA	CSVENNEQFF	TGCAGCGTTGAAAACAATGAGCAGTTCTTC
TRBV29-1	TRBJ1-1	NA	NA	CSVEGTADTEAFF	TGCAGCGTTGAAGGGACGGCGGACACTGAAGCTTTCTTT
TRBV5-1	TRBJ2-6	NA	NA	CASKPWAQGITSGANVLTF	TGCGCCAGCAAACCTTGGGCACAGGGAATAACCTCTGGGGCCAACGTCCTGACTTTC
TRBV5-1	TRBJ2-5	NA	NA	CASSFLATQETQYF	TGCGCCAGCAGCTTCCTAGCAACCCAAGAGACCCAGTACTTC
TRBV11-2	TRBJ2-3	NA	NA	CASSVTDTQYF	TGTGCCAGCAGCGTCACAGATACGCAGTATTTT
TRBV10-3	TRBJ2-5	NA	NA	CAISESGGTPGGETQYF	TGTGCCATCAGTGAGTCGGGCGGGACTCCTGGTGGCGAGACCCAGTACTTC
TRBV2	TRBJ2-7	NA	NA	CASSERFEQYF	TGTGCCAGCAGTGAGAGGTTCGAGCAGTACTTC
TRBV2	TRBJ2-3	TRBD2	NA	CASSYSGGWDTQYF	TGTGCCAGCAGTTATAGCGGGGGGTGGGATACGCAGTATTTT
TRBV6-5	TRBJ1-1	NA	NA	CASSYRPNTEAFF	TGTGCCAGCAGTTACAGGCCGAACACTGAAGCTTTCTTT
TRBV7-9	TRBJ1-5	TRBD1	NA	CASSLALRQGAGVWQPQHF	TGTGCCAGCAGCTTAGCGCTCCGCCAGGGGGCTGGAGTGTGGCAGCCCCAGCATTTT
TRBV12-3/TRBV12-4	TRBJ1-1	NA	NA	CASSVRGTEAFF	TGTGCCAGCAGCGTTAGGGGCACTGAAGCTTTCTTT
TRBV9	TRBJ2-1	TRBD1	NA	CASSPRTGGIEQFF	TGTGCCAGCAGCCCCCGGACAGGGGGTATTGAGCAGTTCTTC
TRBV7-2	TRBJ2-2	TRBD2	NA	CASRSAGYTGELFF	TGTGCCAGCAGATCAGCGGGATACACCGGGGAGCTGTTTTTT
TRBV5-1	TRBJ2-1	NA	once	CASSWSSYNEQFF	TGCGCCAGCAGCTGGAGCTCCTACAATGAGCAGTTCTTC
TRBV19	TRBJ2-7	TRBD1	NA	CASSNPAGGNEQYF	TGTGCCAGTAGTAACCCCGCAGGGGGCAACGAGCAGTACTTC
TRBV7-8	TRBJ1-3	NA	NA	CASRQGSGGNTIYF	TGTGCCAGCCGGCAGGGGTCAGGAGGAAACACCATATATTTT
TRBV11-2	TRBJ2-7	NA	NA	CASSRIQGGGSYEQYF	TGTGCCAGCAGCAGAATTCAAGGGGGAGGCTCCTACGAGCAGTACTTC
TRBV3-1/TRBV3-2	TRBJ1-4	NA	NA	CASSRQVEKLFF	TGTGCCAGCAGCCGACAGGTGGAAAAACTGTTTTTT
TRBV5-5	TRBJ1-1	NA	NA	CASSISRQMNTEAFF	TGTGCCAGCAGCATTAGCAGACAGATGAACACTGAAGCTTTCTTT
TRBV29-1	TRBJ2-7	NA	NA	CSVGSDYEQYF	TGCAGCGTTGGGTCGGACTACGAGCAGTACTTC